This T cell receptor (beta chain) was sequenced during a study of blood T cell repertoires in COVID-19 (dated by TCRdb to about 2020). General notes on the study: Samples covering the acute and convalescent phases of COVID-19 were provided by collaborators in the United States, Italy and Spain. The prospective study material was composed of cDNA or gDNA derived from T cells, B-cell-depleted T cells, or PBMCs. The dataset comprised deeply sampled blood TCRbeta repertoires from subjects exposed to, actively infected with, or recovered from COVID-19. The repertoires were released in a freely available public database intended as a resource for research on the immune response to SARS-CoV-2. The samples were drawn from the first 160 participants of the ongoing ImmuneRACE study and from 1,254 subjects provided by 6 global collaborators. Sample metadata almost always included a de-identified subject ID, COVID-19 status, age in years and sex. Where HLA class I and class II types were available, the types were taken from metadata supplied by the sample provider, not from assay-based typing.

On this clone itself: Which antigen it targets is not known. The input lacks base qualities; no much larger clone sits a single base away.

TCRbeta CDR3 regions were amplified from genomic DNA using the immunoSEQ Assay, a bias-controlled multiplex PCR. The authors' pipeline ran thus. The number of nucleated cells in each sample was estimated by amplification of reference gene primers within the assay. To quantify the absolute abundance of each unique TCRbeta CDR3 rearrangement, sequence reads were collapsed and filtered. For each sample, productive Simpson clonality was calculated by taking the square root of Simpson's diversity index across productive rearrangements. TCRdb obtained this table from immuneACCESS and retained in-frame rearrangements with V and J assigned. These tables miss some clones; where compared with another copy, unresolved V genes account for less than half of the shortfall, and the remainder is unexplained. V, J and clone size are those of that table, while D and trimming were read from the DNA. The sample profile shows a few hundred thousand clones; about 86% of them were found once. About 3.8% of the sample comes from the top ten.

In the prospective study, participants were about 18 to 95 years old, resided in under 30 geographic areas of the United States, and were enrolled through a virtual design. Cohort assignment in the prospective study relied on participant-reported clinical history from a screening survey and a study questionnaire. In the prospective study, whole blood, serum and a nasopharyngeal or oropharyngeal swab were collected from each participant by mobile phlebotomists. Participants in the prospective study had the option to provide additional blood draws and questionnaires over an approximately 2-month period. Before DNA extraction, prospective study blood samples were shipped either frozen or at room temperature. On the study overall, not on this receptor specifically: Clinical and demographic metadata were provided uncurated, with the amount varying by source and participant.

Counted from cysteine to phenylalanine, this CDR3 has 15 amino acids. Of the read, only the CDR3 DNA is kept; its 45 bases are in frame from base 1. V is clipped by 5 bases and J by 2 bases, and the sequence between their germline boundaries is 15 bases long. Taken from the germline V gene, the CDR1 and CDR2 loops are SGHAT and FQNNGV. The receptor comes from a middle-aged woman with acute COVID-19. Recombination linked TRBV11-2 to TRBJ1-1, with the D segment identity uncertain. Sequenced material: PBMCs or T cells enriched from blood (not recorded which). The nucleotides are TGTGCCAGCAGCCCAGAGAGACACTCTAACACTGAAGCTTTCTTT. Translated, this is CASSPERHSNTEAFF.